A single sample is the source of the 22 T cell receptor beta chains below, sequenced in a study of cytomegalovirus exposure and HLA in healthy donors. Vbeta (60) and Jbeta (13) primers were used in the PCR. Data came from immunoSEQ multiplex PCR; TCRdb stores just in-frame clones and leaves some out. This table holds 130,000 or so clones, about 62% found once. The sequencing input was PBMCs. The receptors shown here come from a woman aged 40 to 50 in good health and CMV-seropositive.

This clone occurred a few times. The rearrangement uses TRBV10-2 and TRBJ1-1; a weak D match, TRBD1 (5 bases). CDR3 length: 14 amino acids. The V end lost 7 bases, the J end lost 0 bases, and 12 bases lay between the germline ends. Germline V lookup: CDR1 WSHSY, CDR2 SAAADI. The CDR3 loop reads CASTPDSMNTEAFF. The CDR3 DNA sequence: TGCGCCAGCACCCCCGACAGCATGAACACTGAAGCTTTCTTT.

CDR3: CASSLGHLGGREQYF. CDR3 sequence (DNA): TGTGCCAGCAGCTTGGGCCACCTGGGGGGGAGGGAGCAGTACTTC. The chain recombines TRBV5-5 with TRBJ2-7, with 7 bases that match TRBD2. V lost 0 bases and J lost 7; bases outside the gene matches: 10. CDR1 and CDR2 (germline): SGHKS, YYEKEE (reference sequence). This CDR3 contains 15 residues. Looking up the rest from reference TRBV5-5 and TRBJ2-7 gives the full variable domain: DAGVTQSPTHLIKTRGQQVTLRCSPISGHKSVSWYQQVLGQGPQFIFQYYEKEERGRGNFPDRFSARQFPNYSSELNVNALLLGDSALYLCASSLGHLGGREQYFGPGTRLTVT.

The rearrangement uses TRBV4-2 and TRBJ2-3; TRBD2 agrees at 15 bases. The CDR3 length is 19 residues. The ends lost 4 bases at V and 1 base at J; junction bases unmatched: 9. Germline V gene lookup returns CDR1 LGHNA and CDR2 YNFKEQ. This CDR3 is CASSPPGLAGGPGTDTQYF. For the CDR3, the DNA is TGTGCCAGCAGCCCACCCGGACTAGCGGGAGGGCCTGGCACAGATACGCAGTATTTT.

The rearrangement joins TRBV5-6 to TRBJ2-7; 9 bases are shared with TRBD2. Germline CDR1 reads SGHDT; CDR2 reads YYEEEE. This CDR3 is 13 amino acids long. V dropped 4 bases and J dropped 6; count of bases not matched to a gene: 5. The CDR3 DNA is TGTGCCAGCAGCCTTAGCGGGAGCTGCGAGCAGTACTTC. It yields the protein CASSLSGSCEQYF.

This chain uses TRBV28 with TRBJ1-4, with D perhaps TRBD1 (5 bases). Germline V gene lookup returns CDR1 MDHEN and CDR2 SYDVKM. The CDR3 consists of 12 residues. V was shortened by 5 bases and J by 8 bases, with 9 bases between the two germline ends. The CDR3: CASSRRQEKLFF. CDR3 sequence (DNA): TGTGCCAGCAGTCGTCGACAGGAAAAACTGTTTTTT. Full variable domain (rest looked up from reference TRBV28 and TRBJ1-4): DVKVTQSSRYLVKRTGEKVFLECVQDMDHENMFWYRQDPGLGLRLIYFSYDVKMKEKGDIPEGYSVSREKKERFSLILESASTNQTSMYLCASSRRQEKLFFGSGTQLSVL.

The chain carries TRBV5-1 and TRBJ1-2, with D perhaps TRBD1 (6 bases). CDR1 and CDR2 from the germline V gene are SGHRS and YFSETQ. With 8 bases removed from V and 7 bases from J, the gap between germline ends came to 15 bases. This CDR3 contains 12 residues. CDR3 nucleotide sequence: TGCGCCAGATCTGGGGGGGCAGGTGGCTACACCTTC. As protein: CARSGGAGGYTF.

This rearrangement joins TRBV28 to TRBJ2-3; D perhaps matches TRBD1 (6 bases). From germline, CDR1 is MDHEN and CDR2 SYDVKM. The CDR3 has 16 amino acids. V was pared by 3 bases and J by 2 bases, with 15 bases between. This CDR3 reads CASSFLSTGVTDTQYF. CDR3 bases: TGTGCCAGCAGTTTTCTTTCGACAGGAGTCACAGATACGCAGTATTTT. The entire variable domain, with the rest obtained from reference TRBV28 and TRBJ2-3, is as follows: DVKVTQSSRYLVKRTGEKVFLECVQDMDHENMFWYRQDPGLGLRLIYFSYDVKMKEKGDIPEGYSVSREKKERFSLILESASTNQTSMYLCASSFLSTGVTDTQYFGPGTRLTVL.

This chain's CDR3 is CASSLRTSGVDQETQYF. Written as DNA, the CDR3 is TGTGCCAGCAGCCTTCGGACTAGCGGGGTAGATCAAGAGACCCAGTACTTC. V and J are TRBV7-9 and TRBJ2-5; 12 nucleotides agree with TRBD2. The CDR3 totals 17 residues. The ends lost 5 bases at V and 2 bases at J; junction bases unmatched: 9. Per germline, CDR1 SEHNR and CDR2 FQNEAQ (reference sequence).

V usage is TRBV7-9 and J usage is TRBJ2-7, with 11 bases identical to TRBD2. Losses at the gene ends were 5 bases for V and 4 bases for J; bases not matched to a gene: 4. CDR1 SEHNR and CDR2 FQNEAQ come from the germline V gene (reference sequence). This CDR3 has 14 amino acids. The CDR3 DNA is TGTGCCAGCAGCCGATCTAGCGGGGGGTACGAGCAGTACTTC. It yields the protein CASSRSSGGYEQYF. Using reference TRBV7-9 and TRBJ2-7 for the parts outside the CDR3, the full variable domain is DTGVSQNPRHKITKRGQNVTFRCDPISEHNRLYWYRQTLGQGPEFLTYFQNEAQLEKSRLLSDRFSAERPKGSFSTLEIQRTEQGDSAMYLCASSRSSGGYEQYFGPGTRLTVT.

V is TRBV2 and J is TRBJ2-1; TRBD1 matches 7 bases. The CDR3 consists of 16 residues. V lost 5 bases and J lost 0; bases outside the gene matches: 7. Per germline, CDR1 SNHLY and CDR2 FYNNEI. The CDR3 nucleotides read TGTGCCAGCAGTAGGGACAGAGTAAGCTCCTACAATGAGCAGTTCTTC. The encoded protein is CASSRDRVSSYNEQFF.

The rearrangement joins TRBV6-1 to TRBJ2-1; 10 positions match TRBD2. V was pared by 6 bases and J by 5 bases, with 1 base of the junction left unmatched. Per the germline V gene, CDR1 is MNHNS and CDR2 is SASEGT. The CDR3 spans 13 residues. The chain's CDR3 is CASRGLADNEQFF. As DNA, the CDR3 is TGTGCCAGCAGAGGACTAGCGGACAATGAGCAGTTCTTC.

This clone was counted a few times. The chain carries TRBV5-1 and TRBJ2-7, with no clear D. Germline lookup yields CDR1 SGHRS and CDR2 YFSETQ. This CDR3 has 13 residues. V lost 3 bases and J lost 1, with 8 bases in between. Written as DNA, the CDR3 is TGCGCCAGCAGCTCAGGCCGATCCTACGAGCAGTACTTC. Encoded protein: CASSSGRSYEQYF.

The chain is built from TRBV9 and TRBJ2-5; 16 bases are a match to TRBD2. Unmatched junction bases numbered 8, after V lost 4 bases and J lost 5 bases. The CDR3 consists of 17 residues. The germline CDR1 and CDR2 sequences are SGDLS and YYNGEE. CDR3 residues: CASSPGLAGGLGETQYF. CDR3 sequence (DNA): TGTGCCAGCAGCCCGGGACTAGCGGGGGGGTTGGGTGAGACCCAGTACTTC.

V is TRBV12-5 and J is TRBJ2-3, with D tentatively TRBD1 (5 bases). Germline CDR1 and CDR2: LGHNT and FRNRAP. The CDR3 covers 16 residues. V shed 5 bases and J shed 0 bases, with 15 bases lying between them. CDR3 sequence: CASGTGERTSTDTQYF. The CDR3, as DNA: TGTGCTAGTGGTACAGGTGAGAGAACTAGCACAGATACGCAGTATTTT. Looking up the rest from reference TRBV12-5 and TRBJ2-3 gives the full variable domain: DARVTQTPRHKVTEMGQEVTMRCQPILGHNTVFWYRQTMMQGLELLAYFRNRAPLDDSGMPKDRFSAEMPDATLATLKIQPSEPRDSAVYFCASGTGERTSTDTQYFGPGTRLTVL.

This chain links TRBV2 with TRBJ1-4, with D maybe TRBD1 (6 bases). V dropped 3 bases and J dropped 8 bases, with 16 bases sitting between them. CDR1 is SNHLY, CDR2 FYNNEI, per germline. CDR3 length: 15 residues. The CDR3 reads CASSDAGTKIEKLFF. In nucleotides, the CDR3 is TGTGCCAGCAGTGACGCCGGGACAAAGATCGAAAAACTGTTTTTT.

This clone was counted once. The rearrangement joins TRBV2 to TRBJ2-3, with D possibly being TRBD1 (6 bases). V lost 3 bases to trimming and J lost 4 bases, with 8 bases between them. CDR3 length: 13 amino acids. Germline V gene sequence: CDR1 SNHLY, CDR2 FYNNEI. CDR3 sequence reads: CASSDGGADTQYF. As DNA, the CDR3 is TGTGCCAGCAGTGATGGGGGCGCAGATACGCAGTATTTT.

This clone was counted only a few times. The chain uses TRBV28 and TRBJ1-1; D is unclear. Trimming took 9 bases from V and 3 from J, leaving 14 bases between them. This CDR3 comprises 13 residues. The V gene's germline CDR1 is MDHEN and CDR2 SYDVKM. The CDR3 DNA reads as TGTGCCAGTTCCCAGGCTGGCCACACTGAAGCTTTCTTT. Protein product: CASSQAGHTEAFF.

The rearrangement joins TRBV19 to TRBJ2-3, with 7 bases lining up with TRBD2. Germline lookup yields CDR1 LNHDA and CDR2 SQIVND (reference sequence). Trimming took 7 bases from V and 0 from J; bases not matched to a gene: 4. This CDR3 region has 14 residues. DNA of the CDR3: TGTGCCAGTAAAGCGGGGCCTAGCACAGATACGCAGTATTTT. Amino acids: CASKAGPSTDTQYF.

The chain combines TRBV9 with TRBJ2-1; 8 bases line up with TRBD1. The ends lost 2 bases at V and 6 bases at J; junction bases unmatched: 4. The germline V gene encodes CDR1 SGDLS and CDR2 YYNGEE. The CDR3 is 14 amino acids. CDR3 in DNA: TGTGCCAGCAGCGTTTCCCAGGGGGCCAATGAGCAGTTCTTC. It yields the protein CASSVSQGANEQFF.

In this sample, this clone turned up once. The CDR3 reads CASSIVSGGYGYTF. The CDR3 nucleotides read TGTGCCAGTAGTATCGTTTCAGGGGGCTATGGCTACACCTTC. This sequence joins TRBV19 and TRBJ1-2; 7 nucleotides align to TRBD1. After removal of 3 bases from V and 4 bases from J, the junction contained 5 bases not matched to a gene. This CDR3 has 14 amino acids. Germline values: CDR1 LNHDA, CDR2 SQIVND (reference sequence).

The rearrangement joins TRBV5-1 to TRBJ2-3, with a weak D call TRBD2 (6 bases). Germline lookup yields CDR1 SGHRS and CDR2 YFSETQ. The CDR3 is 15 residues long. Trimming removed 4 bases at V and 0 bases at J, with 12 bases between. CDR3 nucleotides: TGCGCCAGCAGCCCAGGACTATTTAGCACAGATACGCAGTATTTT. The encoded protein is CASSPGLFSTDTQYF.

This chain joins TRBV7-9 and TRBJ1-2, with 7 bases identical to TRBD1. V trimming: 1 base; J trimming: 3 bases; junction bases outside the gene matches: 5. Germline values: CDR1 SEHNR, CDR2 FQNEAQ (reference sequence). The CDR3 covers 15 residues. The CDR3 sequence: CASSLVPTGDYGYTF. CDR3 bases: TGTGCCAGCAGCTTAGTTCCTACAGGGGACTATGGCTACACCTTC.